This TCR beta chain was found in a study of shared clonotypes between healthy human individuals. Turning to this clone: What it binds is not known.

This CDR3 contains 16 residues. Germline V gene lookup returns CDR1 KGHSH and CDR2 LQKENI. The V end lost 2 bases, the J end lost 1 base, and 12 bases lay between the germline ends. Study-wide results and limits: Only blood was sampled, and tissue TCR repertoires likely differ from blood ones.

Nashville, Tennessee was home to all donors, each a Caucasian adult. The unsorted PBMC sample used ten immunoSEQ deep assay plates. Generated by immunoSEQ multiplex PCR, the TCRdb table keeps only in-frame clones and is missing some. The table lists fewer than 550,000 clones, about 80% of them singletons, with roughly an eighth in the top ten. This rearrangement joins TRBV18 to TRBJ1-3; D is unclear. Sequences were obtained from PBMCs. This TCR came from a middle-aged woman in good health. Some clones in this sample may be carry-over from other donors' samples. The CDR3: CASSPEIGSSGNTIYF. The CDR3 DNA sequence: TGTGCCAGCTCACCAGAAATCGGCAGTTCTGGAAACACCATATATTTT.